This T cell receptor beta chain was documented in a study of blood T cell repertoires in COVID-19. In the study overall: Material from acute and convalescent COVID-19 was sourced from the United States, Italy and Spain.

Residents of over 20 US areas, aged roughly 18 to 89 years, made up the participants. In assigning cohorts, the study relied on participant-reported clinical history. What the recovered Cohort 3 donors had was two negative PCRs, clearance, or symptom resolution. This table comes from immunoSEQ multiplex PCR, and its TCRdb copy is limited to in-frame clones, with some not included. The sample lists 250,000 to 300,000 clones; about nine tenths were seen once. Germline-derived CDR1 and CDR2 are MNHEY and SMNVEV (reference sequence). The CDR3 is 12 amino acids. V dropped 5 bases and J dropped 7 bases, with 11 bases sitting between them.

The origin of this receptor is a woman aged 25 to 39 who had recovered from COVID-19. The V gene is TRBV27, the J gene TRBJ1-2; possibly TRBD1 for D (6 bases). Sequenced sample: PBMCs or T cells enriched from blood (not recorded which). CDR3 in amino acids: CASSPQGFGYTF. The CDR3 bases are TGTGCCAGCAGTCCCCAGGGGTTTGGCTACACCTTC.